This T cell receptor beta chain was identified during a study of T-cell memory formation after mild COVID-19. On the study more broadly: Clustering of TCRs was largely donor specific.

Remarks on this clonotype: Its antigen remains unidentified.

The study, taken as a whole, reports: Clones shrinking between day 15 and 85 showed a balanced CD4/CD8 split, and those that grew later tilted toward CD4+. Prior to infection, memory already included some responding clones, suggesting cross-reactive memory joined.

A 5'RACE reaction primed in the constant segment made cDNA libraries of TCR alpha and TCR beta, and these carried sample barcodes and UMIs. TCRdb fed the 5' RACE reads into MiXCR, producing one record per CDR3 protein. The profile shows around 300,000 distinct CDR3 sequences, approximately 13% of them singletons. Germline CDR1 is SGHKS and CDR2 is YYEKEE (reference sequence). The CDR3 has 14 residues. Trimming took off 2 bases at V and 5 bases at J, with 11 bases between the two ends. This TCR was sampled from a man younger than 35 who had mild COVID-19 (a few samples of this study predate the infection). Cell type and time point are not known. The V call is TRBV5-5, the J call TRBJ2-4; D might be TRBD2 (7 bases). Specimen: PBMCs or a T cell subset sorted from them (not recorded which). The CDR3: CASSLSGGENIQYF. The DNA for the CDR3 is TGTGCCAGCAGCTTATCGGGGGGCGAAAACATTCAGTACTTC.